This record looks at one TCR beta chain sequence and its context. Antigen unknown. This record comes from a study of cytomegalovirus exposure and HLA in healthy donors. Whole-study results and caveats: Later on, an analysis tied roughly 17,000 TCR beta sequences to HLA alleles at 0.05 false discovery rate.

A multiplex PCR was run with 60 Vbeta primers and 13 Jbeta primers. Using immunoSEQ multiplex PCR, the repertoire was profiled, and TCRdb retains in-frame clones only, with some absent. The repertoire holds hundreds of thousands of clones, approximately 82% seen once, with over 0.55% in the top ten. This CDR3 has 14 amino acids. In germline, CDR1 is SGDLS, CDR2 YYNGEE. With 0 bases removed from V and 5 bases from J, the gap between germline ends came to 11 bases. This TCR came from a man between 18 and 35 years old in good health and CMV-seronegative. Sequenced material: PBMCs. The chain has TRBV9 and TRBJ1-2; D is unresolved. In nucleotides, the CDR3 is TGTGCCAGCAGCGTAGAGGGTCGGGGTTATGGCTACACCTTC. Protein: CASSVEGRGYGYTF. Together with reference TRBV9 and TRBJ1-2, the CDR3 gives the full variable domain: DSGVTQTPKHLITATGQRVTLRCSPRSGDLSVYWYQQSLDQGLQFLIQYYNGEERAKGNILERFSAQQFPDLHSELNLSSLELGDSALYFCASSVEGRGYGYTFGSGTRLTVV.